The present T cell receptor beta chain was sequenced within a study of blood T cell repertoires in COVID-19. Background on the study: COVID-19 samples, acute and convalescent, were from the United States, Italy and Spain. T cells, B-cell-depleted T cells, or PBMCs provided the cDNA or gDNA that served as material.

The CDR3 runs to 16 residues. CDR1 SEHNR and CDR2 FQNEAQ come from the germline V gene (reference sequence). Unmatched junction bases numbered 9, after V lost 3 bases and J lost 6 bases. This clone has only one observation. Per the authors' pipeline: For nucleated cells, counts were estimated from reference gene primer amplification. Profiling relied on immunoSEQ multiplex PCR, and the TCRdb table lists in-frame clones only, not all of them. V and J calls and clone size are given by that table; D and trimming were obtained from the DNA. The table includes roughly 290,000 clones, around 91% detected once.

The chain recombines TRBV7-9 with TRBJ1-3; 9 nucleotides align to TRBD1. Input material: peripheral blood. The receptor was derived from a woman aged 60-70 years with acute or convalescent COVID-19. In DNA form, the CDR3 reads TGTGCCAGCAGCTTTACGCCGGGACAGGGCCCAAACACCATATATTTT. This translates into CASSFTPGQGPNTIYF.